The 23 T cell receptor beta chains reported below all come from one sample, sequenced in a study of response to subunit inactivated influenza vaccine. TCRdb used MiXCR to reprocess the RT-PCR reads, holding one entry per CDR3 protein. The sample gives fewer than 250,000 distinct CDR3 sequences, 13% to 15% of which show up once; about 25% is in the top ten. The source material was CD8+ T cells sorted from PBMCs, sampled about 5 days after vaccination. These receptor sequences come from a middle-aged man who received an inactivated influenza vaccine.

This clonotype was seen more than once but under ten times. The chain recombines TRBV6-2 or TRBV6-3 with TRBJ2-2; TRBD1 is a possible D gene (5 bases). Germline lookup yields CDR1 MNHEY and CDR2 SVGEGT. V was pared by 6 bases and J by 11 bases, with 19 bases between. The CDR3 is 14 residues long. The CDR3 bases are TGTGCCAGCAGCGCTGACAGACCCCTCGGAGAGCTGTTTTTT. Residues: CASSADRPLGELFF.

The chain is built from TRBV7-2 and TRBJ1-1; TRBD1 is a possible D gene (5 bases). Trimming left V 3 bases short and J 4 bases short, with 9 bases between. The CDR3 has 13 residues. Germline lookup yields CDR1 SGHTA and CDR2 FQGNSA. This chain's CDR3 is CASSFGQGTEAFF. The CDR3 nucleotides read TGTGCCAGCAGCTTCGGCCAGGGCACTGAAGCTTTCTTT.

The CDR3 DNA sequence: TGCGCCAGCAGCCAAGGCGGACAGGGGGCGCTAAATACGCAGTATTTT. Protein product: CASSQGGQGALNTQYF. The rearrangement joins TRBV4-1 to TRBJ2-3, with 11 nucleotides matching TRBD1. The ends lost 1 base at V and 7 bases at J; junction bases unmatched: 7. There are 16 residues in the CDR3. Germline assignment: CDR1 MGHRA and CDR2 YSYEKL.

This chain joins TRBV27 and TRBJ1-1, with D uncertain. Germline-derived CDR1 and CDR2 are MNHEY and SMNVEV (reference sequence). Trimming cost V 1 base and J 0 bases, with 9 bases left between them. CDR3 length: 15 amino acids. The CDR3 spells CASSLFPVLNTEAFF. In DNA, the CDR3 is TGTGCCAGCAGTTTATTCCCGGTATTGAACACTGAAGCTTTCTTT.

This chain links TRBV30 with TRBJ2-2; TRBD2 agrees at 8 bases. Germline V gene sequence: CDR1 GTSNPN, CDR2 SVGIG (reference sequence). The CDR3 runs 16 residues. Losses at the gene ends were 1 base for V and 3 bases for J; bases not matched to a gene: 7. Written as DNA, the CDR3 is TGTGCCTGGAGTGGCCCGGAGCGGGGGCACACCGGGGAGCTGTTTTTT. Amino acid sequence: CAWSGPERGHTGELFF.

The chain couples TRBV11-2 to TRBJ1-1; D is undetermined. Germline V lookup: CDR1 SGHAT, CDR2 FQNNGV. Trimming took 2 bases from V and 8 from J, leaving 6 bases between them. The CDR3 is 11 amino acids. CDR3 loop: CASSLTVEAFF. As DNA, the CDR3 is TGTGCCAGCAGCTTAACAGTGGAAGCTTTCTTT.

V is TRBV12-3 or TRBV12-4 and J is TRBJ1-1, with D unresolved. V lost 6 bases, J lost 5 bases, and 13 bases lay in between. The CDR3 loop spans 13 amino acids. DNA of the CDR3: TGTGCCAGCAGCCCATCCCTAGGGACTGAAGCTTTCTTT. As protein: CASSPSLGTEAFF.

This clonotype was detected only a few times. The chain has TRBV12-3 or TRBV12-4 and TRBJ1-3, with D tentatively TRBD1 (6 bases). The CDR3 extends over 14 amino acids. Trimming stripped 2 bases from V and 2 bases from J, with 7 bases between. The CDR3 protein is CASSLWGPGNTIYF. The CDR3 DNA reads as TGTGCCAGCAGTTTATGGGGGCCTGGAAACACCATATATTTT.

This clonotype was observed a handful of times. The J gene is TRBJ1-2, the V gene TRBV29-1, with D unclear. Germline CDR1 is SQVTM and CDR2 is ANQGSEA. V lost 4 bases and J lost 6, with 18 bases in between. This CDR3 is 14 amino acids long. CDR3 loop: CSVVGWSQADGYTF. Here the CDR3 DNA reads TGCAGCGTTGTGGGATGGAGTCAGGCGGATGGCTACACCTTC.

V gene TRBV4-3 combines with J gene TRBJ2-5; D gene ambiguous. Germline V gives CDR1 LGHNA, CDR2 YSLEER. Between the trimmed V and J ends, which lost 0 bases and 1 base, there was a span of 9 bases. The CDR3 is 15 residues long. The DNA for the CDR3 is TGCGCCAGCAGCCAAGATTGGTTGTCCCAAGAGACCCAGTACTTC. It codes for CASSQDWLSQETQYF.

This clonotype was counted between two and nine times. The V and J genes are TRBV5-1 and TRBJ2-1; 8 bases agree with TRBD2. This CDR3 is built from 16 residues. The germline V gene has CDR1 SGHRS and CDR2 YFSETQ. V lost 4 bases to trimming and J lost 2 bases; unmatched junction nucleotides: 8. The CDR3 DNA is TGCGCCAGCAGCAAGGATAGCGGGAAGACCTACAATGAGCAGTTCTTC. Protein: CASSKDSGKTYNEQFF.

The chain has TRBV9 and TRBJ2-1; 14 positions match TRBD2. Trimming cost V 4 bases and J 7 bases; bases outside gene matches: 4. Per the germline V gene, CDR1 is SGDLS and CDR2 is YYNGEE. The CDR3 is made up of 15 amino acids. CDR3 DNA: TGTGCCAGCAGCCCCCGGACTAGCGGGGGGAATGAGCAGTTCTTC. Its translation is CASSPRTSGGNEQFF.

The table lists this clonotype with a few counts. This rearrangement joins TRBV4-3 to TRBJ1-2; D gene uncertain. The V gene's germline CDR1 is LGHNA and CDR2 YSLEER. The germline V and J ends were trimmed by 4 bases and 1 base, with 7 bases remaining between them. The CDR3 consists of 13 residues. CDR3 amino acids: CASSRNDNYGYTF. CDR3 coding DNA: TGCGCCAGCAGCCGAAACGATAACTATGGCTACACCTTC.

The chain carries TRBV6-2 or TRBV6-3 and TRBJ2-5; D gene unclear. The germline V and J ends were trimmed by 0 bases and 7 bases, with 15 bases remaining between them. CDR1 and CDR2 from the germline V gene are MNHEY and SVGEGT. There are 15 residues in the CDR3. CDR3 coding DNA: TGTGCCAGCAGTTACTCGCAGGAGACCAGTGGGACCCAGTACTTC. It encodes CASSYSQETSGTQYF.

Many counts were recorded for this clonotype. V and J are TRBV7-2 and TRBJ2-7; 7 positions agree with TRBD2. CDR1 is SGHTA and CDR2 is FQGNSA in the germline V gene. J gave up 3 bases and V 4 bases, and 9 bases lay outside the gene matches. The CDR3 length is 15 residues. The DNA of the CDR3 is TGTGCCAGCAGCTATGGGCGGGTAGCGGGCTACGAGCAGTACTTC. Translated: CASSYGRVAGYEQYF.

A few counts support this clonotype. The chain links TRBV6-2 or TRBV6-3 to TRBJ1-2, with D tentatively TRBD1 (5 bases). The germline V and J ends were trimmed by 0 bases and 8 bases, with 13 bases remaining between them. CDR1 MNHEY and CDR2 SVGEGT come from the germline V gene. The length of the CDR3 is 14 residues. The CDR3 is CASSYSRGPGGYTF. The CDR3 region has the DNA TGTGCCAGCAGTTACTCGAGGGGACCAGGCGGCTACACCTTC.

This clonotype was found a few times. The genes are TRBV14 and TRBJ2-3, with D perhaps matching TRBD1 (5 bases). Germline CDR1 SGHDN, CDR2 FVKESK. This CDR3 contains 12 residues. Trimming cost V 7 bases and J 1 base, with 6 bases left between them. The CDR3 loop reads CASTRGTDTQYF. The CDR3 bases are TGTGCCAGCACCAGGGGCACAGATACGCAGTATTTT. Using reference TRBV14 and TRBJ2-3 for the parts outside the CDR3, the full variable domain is EAGVTQFPSHSVIEKGQTVTLRCDPISGHDNLYWYRRVMGKEIKFLLHFVKESKQDESGMPNNRFLAERTGGTYSTLKVQPAELEDSGVYFCASTRGTDTQYFGPGTRLTVL.

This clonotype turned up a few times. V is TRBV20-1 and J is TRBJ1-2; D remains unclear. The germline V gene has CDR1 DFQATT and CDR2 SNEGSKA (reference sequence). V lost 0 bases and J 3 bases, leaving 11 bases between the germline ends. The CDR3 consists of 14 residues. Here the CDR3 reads CSARDDRGDYGYTF. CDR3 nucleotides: TGCAGTGCTAGAGATGACCGTGGGGACTATGGCTACACCTTC.

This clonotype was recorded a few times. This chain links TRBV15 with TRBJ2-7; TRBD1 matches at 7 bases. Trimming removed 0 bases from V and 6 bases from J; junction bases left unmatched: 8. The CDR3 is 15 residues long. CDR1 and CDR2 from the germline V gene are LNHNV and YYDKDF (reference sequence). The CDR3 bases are TGTGCCACCAGCAGAGATGGTGCGACAGGGAGCGAGCAGTACTTC. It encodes CATSRDGATGSEQYF. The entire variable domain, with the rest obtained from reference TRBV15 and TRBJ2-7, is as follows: DAMVIQNPRYQVTQFGKPVTLSCSQTLNHNVMYWYQQKSSQAPKLLFHYYDKDFNNEADTPDNFQSRRPNTSFCFLDIRSPGLGDTAMYLCATSRDGATGSEQYFGPGTRLTVT.

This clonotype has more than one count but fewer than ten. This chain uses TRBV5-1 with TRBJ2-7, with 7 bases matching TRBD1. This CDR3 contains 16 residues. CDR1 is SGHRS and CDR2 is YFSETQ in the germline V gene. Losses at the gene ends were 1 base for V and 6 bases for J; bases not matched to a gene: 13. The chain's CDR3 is CASSLHPDRERGEQYF. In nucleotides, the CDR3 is TGCGCCAGCAGCTTGCACCCAGACAGGGAGAGGGGCGAGCAGTACTTC.

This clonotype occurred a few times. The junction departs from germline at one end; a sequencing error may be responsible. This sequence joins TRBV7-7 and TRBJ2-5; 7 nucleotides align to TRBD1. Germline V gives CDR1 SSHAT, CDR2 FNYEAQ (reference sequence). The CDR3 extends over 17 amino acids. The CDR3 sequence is CASSFGSTEGAGETQYF. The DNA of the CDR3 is TGTGCTAGCAGCTTCGGAAGTACAGAGGGGGCCGGAGAGACCCAGTACTTC.

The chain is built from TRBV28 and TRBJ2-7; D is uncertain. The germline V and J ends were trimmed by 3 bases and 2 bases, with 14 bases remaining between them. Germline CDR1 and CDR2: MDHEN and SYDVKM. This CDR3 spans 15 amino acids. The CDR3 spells CASSFFRVRTYEQYF. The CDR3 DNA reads TGTGCCAGCAGTTTCTTTAGGGTCAGGACCTACGAGCAGTACTTC.

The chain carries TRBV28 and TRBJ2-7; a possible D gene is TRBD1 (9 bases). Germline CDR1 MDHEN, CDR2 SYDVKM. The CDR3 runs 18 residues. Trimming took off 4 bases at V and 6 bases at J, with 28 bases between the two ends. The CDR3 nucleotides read TGTGCCAGCAGTTCCCTCAACAGGGGGCTGGCGGGAGGCGGCGAGCAGTACTTC. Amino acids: CASSSLNRGLAGGGEQYF.